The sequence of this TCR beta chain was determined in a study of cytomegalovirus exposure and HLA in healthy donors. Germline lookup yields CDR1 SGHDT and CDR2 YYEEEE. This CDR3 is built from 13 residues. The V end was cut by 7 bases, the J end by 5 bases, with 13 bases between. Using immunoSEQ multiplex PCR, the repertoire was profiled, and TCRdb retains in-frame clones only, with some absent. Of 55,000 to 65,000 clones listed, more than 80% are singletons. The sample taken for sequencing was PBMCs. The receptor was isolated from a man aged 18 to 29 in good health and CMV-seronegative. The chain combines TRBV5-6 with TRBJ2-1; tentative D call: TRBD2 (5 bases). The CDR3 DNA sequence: TGTGCCAGCTTACCCCCTAGCAACAATGAGCAGTTCTTC. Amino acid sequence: CASLPPSNNEQFF. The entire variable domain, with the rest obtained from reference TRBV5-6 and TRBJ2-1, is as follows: DAGVTQSPTHLIKTRGQQVTLRCSPKSGHDTVSWYQQALGQGPQFIFQYYEEEERQRGNFPDRFSGHQFPNYSSELNVNALLLGDSALYLCASLPPSNNEQFFGPGTRLTVL.